The 9 T cell receptor beta chains below were found in one sample sequenced in a study of blood T cells in healthy people across ages. Sample-barcoded 5' priming and a J-beta primer mix drove a second PCR of roughly 7 to 11 cycles. TCRdb fed the 5' RACE reads into MiXCR, producing one record per CDR3 protein. The sample lists hundreds of thousands of distinct CDR3 sequences, around 38% seen once, with 25% to 35% in the top ten. Sequenced material: blood. The source is a man older than 75 in good health.

To note about this clonotype: The junction departs from the called germline gene at one end, perhaps through a read error. The rearrangement uses TRBV6-5 and TRBJ2-7; no clear D. This CDR3 region has 13 residues. The germline gives CDR1 MNHEY, CDR2 SVGAGI. CDR3 amino acids: CASSSRGTYGQYF. CDR3 DNA sequence: TGTGCCAGCAGTTCGAGAGGAACCTACGGGCAGTACTTC.

This chain joins TRBV7-2 and TRBJ2-5; 15 bases map to TRBD2. The J call could be wrong; TRBJ2-7 is a better fit for the DNA end. The CDR3 consists of 17 residues. Germline CDR1 and CDR2: SGHTA and FQGNSA. The CDR3 region is CASNSGTSGGTTYEQYF. The DNA of the CDR3 is TGTGCCAGCAACTCGGGGACTAGCGGGGGGACTACCTACGAGCAGTACTTC.

This clonotype was detected a few times. This sequence joins TRBV28 and TRBJ2-1, with D maybe TRBD2 (6 bases). The germline V and J ends were trimmed by 6 bases and 2 bases, with 20 bases remaining between them. The CDR3 length is 17 residues. Looked up from germline, CDR1 is MDHEN and CDR2 is SYDVKM. In nucleotides, the CDR3 is TGTGCCAGCAGAAACGGAGGGACTCCTAGTCCCTACAATGAGCAGTTCTTC. The encoded protein is CASRNGGTPSPYNEQFF.

The chain couples TRBV6-5 to TRBJ2-7; D call uncertain. Trimming shortened V by 6 bases and J by 3 bases, and 18 bases separated the two germline ends. CDR1 MNHEY and CDR2 SVGAGI come from the germline V gene. The CDR3 has 15 residues. The CDR3 DNA follows: TGTGCCAGCAGGGCCTGGCGGAGTACGGGCTACGAGCAGTACTTC. It translates to CASRAWRSTGYEQYF.

This chain uses TRBV11-2 with TRBJ2-3, with TRBD1 matching 11 bases. The CDR3 totals 16 residues. The germline V gene encodes CDR1 SGHAT and CDR2 FQNNGV. V lost 5 bases to trimming and J lost 3 bases; unmatched junction nucleotides: 7. CDR3 loop: CASSTGQGAGTDTQYF. In DNA form, the CDR3 reads TGTGCCAGCAGCACCGGACAGGGGGCAGGTACAGATACGCAGTATTTT.

This clonotype was recorded a few times. The gene calls are TRBV10-3 and TRBJ2-3; D not certain. Germline V gives CDR1 ENHRY, CDR2 SYGVKD. V lost 3 bases, J lost 0 bases, and 7 bases lay in between. The CDR3 sequence is 14 residues long. CDR3 DNA sequence: TGTGCCATCAGTGAAGGGCGGAGCACAGATACGCAGTATTTT. Its translation: CAISEGRSTDTQYF.

On this clonotype itself: One junction end disagrees with the germline gene, perhaps due to a read error. The chain links TRBV25-1 to TRBJ1-6, with a tentative D call TRBD1 (6 bases). The CDR3 spans 17 residues. Germline-derived CDR1 and CDR2 are MGHDK and SYGVNS. DNA of the CDR3: TGTGCCAGCAGCGACACATTCTCAGGGGCGAATAATTCACCCCCCCACTTT. Translated: CASSDTFSGANNSPPHF.

This clonotype was counted between two and nine times. This sequence joins TRBV7-2 and TRBJ2-7; D is undetermined. V was pared by 1 base and J by 3 bases, with 10 bases between. Germline V gene sequence: CDR1 SGHTA, CDR2 FQGNSA. This CDR3 has 14 amino acids. The CDR3: CASSLGRGFYEQYF. CDR3 DNA: TGTGCCAGCAGCTTAGGACGTGGGTTCTACGAGCAGTACTTC.

V and J are TRBV29-1 and TRBJ1-1; possible D gene TRBD1, 5 bases. CDR3 length: 12 amino acids. The germline CDR1 and CDR2 sequences are SQVTM and ANQGSEA. V gave up 7 bases and J gave up 2 bases, with 11 bases separating them. The CDR3 DNA is TGCAGCGGGAGGAGGGGTAACACTGAAGCTTTCTTT. Translating it yields CSGRRGNTEAFF.